This T cell receptor (beta chain) was identified during a study of blood T cell repertoires in COVID-19. Across the study: Sample material is recorded as cDNA or gDNA derived from T cells, B-cell-depleted T cells, or PBMCs.

This CDR3 contains 17 residues. The V gene's germline CDR1 is LGHDT and CDR2 YNNKEL (reference sequence). Between the trimmed V and J ends, which lost 3 bases and 5 bases, there was a span of 22 bases. Using immunoSEQ multiplex PCR, the repertoire was profiled, and TCRdb retains in-frame clones only, with some absent. The table includes some 170,000 clones, around 80% detected once. V is TRBV3-1 (or the pseudogene TRBV3-2) and J is TRBJ1-2, with D unclear. What was sequenced was PBMCs or T cells enriched from blood (not recorded which). The receptor was isolated from a man aged 45 to 65 who had recovered from COVID-19. CDR3 sequence: CASSHNSYGSGMYGYTF. The DNA of the CDR3 is TGTGCCAGCAGCCACAACTCGTACGGGTCGGGGATGTATGGCTACACCTTC.